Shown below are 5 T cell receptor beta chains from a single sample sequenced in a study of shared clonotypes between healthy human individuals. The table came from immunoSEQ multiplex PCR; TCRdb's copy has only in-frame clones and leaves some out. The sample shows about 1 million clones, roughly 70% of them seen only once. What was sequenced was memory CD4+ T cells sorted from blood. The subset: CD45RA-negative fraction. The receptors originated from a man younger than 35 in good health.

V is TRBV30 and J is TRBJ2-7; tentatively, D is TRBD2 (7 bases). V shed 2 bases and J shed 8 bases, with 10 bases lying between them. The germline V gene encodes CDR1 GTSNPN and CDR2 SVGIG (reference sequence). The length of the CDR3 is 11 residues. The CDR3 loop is CAWSRGGQQYF. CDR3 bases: TGTGCCTGGAGTAGGGGGGGTCAGCAGTACTTC.

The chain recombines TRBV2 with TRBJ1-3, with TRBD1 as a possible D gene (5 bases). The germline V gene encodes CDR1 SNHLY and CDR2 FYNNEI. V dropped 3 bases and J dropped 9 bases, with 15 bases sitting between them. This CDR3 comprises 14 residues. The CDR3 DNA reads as TGTGCCAGCAGTGACGGGACTGTGGCCGGCACCATATATTTT. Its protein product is CASSDGTVAGTIYF. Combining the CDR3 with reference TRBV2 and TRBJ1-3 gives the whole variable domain EPEVTQTPSHQVTQMGQEVILRCVPISNHLYFYWYRQILGQKVEFLVSFYNNEISEKSEIFDDQFSVERPDGSNFTLKIRSTKLEDSAMYFCASSDGTVAGTIYFGEGSWLTVV.

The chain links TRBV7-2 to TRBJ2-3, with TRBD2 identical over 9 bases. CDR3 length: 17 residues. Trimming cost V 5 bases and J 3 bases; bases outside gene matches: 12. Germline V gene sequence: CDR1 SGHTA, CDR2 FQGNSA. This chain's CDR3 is CASSPYSSGVGTDTQYF. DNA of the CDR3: TGTGCCAGCAGCCCCTATTCTAGCGGGGTAGGGACAGATACGCAGTATTTT. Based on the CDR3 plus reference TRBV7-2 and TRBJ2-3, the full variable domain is GAGVSQSPSNKVTEKGKDVELRCDPISGHTALYWYRQSLGQGLEFLIYFQGNSAPDKSGLPSDRFSAERTGGSVSTLTIQRTQQEDSAVYLCASSPYSSGVGTDTQYFGPGTRLTVL.

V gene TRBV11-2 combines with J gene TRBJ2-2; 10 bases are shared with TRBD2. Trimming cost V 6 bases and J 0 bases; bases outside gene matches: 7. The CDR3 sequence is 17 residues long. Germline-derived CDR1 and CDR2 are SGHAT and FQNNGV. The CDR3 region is CASSQRLAGSNTGELFF. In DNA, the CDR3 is TGTGCCAGCAGTCAAAGACTAGCGGGTTCGAACACCGGGGAGCTGTTTTTT.

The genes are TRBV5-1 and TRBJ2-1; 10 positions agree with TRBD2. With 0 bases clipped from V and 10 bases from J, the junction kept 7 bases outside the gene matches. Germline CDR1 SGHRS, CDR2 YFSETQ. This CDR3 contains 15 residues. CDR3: CASSLGSGRAGEQFF. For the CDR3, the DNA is TGCGCCAGCAGCTTGGGAAGCGGGAGGGCCGGGGAGCAGTTCTTC.